This passage covers 31 T cell receptor beta chains from one sample sequenced in a study of T cells after yellow fever vaccination. Using its own MiXCR run on the 5' RACE reads, TCRdb lists one record per CDR3 protein. Here the sample spans around 250,000 distinct CDR3 sequences, less than 9% being singletons. The sequencing here drew on CD4+ T cells sorted from PBMCs, taken 15 days after the yellow fever booster vaccination. The receptors shown here come from a man in his thirties or forties who received the YFV17D yellow fever vaccine.

A remark on this clonotype: The junction differs from germline at one of its ends, possibly a read error. The rearrangement links TRBV2 to TRBJ2-1; 10 positions agree with TRBD2. Germline V gene data show CDR1 as SNHLY and CDR2 as FYNNEI. This CDR3 region has 18 residues. The CDR3 is CACSLGPLVSGRAGEQFF. CDR3 coding DNA: TGTGCCTGCAGTTTAGGGCCGCTCGTCAGCGGGAGGGCCGGTGAGCAGTTCTTC.

This clonotype has just a few counts. This sequence joins TRBV4-2 and TRBJ1-3; D gene unclear. Trimming pared 2 bases from V and 3 bases from J, leaving 17 bases between. CDR1 is LGHNA and CDR2 is YNFKEQ in the germline V gene. This CDR3 contains 17 residues. The CDR3 loop reads CASSQSSAGGGGNTIYF. In DNA, the CDR3 is TGTGCCAGCAGCCAAAGTTCCGCTGGAGGTGGTGGAAACACCATATATTTT.

This clonotype was observed a handful of times. The genes are TRBV20-1 and TRBJ2-1; D is perhaps TRBD2 (6 bases). Germline loops: CDR1 DFQATT, CDR2 SNEGSKA (reference sequence). This CDR3 has 17 residues. Trimming removed 6 bases at V and 8 bases at J, with 29 bases between. CDR3 coding DNA: TGCAGTGCGCTGGGACTCCCGAGCGCGGGGATAACAGATGAGCAGTTCTTC. Translation gives CSALGLPSAGITDEQFF.

The V gene is TRBV20-1, the J gene TRBJ1-6, with 7 bases fitting TRBD1. Trimming cost V 5 bases and J 7 bases; bases outside gene matches: 8. The CDR3 runs to 14 residues. CDR1 DFQATT and CDR2 SNEGSKA come from the germline V gene (reference sequence). The DNA for the CDR3 is TGCAGTGCTGCCTTTGACAGGGTGAATTCACCCCTCCACTTT. This codes for CSAAFDRVNSPLHF.

The CDR3 DNA reads as TGTGCCAGCATCAAAGCCCCGGGAGCCTACAATGAGCAGTTCTTC. Protein: CASIKAPGAYNEQFF. The V gene is TRBV7-2, the J gene TRBJ2-1; D may be TRBD2 (6 bases). V dropped 7 bases and J dropped 2 bases, with 15 bases sitting between them. The CDR3 consists of 15 residues. Germline V gene data show CDR1 as SGHTA and CDR2 as FQGNSA.

This clonotype was detected a few times. CDR3 region: CAWRRTPDSYEQYF. The DNA for the CDR3 is TGTGCCTGGAGAAGGACTCCAGACTCCTACGAGCAGTACTTC. This chain joins TRBV30 and TRBJ2-7, with a weak D call TRBD2 (5 bases). This CDR3 contains 14 residues. V was trimmed by 3 bases and J by 0 bases, leaving 12 bases between them. The V gene's germline CDR1 is GTSNPN and CDR2 SVGIG (reference sequence).

The chain links TRBV19 to TRBJ1-2; 10 bases align to TRBD1. The germline CDR1 and CDR2 sequences are LNHDA and SQIVND (reference sequence). The CDR3 sequence is 14 residues long. V lost 7 bases, J lost 4 bases, and 6 bases stayed unmatched. As DNA, the CDR3 is TGTGCCAGTACCCCGACAGGGGGCGGCTATGGCTACACCTTC. Residues: CASTPTGGGYGYTF. Variable domain in full (rest from reference TRBV19 and TRBJ1-2): DGGITQSPKYLFRKEGQNVTLSCEQNLNHDAMYWYRQDPGQGLRLIYYSQIVNDFQKGDIAEGYSVSREKKESFPLTVTSAQKNPTAFYLCASTPTGGGYGYTFGSGTRLTVV.

The table lists this clonotype with many counts. For the CDR3, the DNA is TGCAGTGCTCCCCAGAACACCGGGGAGCTGTTTTTT. This sequence encodes CSAPQNTGELFF. J is TRBJ2-2 and V is TRBV20-1; D is unclear. V lost 5 bases and J 1 base, leaving 5 bases between the germline ends. There are 12 residues in the CDR3. Germline CDR1 and CDR2: DFQATT and SNEGSKA (reference sequence).

This clonotype was counted many times. Here the CDR3 reads CASGTAHGSYEQYF. DNA of the CDR3: TGCGCCAGCGGGACGGCCCACGGATCCTACGAGCAGTACTTC. This chain connects TRBV5-1 to TRBJ2-7; possibly TRBD1 or TRBD2 for D (5 bases each). CDR1 and CDR2 from the germline V gene are SGHRS and YFSETQ. V dropped 7 bases and J dropped 1 base, with 15 bases sitting between them. The CDR3 has 14 residues. Complete variable domain (other parts from reference TRBV5-1 and TRBJ2-7): KAGVTQTPRYLIKTRGQQVTLSCSPISGHRSVSWYQQTPGQGLQFLFEYFSETQRNKGNFPGRFSGRQFSNSRSEMNVSTLELGDSALYLCASGTAHGSYEQYFGPGTRLTVT.

This clonotype has a handful of counts. The chain joins TRBV13 to TRBJ2-7; 8 positions agree with TRBD2. After removal of 5 bases from V and 2 bases from J, the junction contained 11 bases not matched to a gene. The CDR3 runs 16 residues. Germline V gives CDR1 PRHDT, CDR2 FYEKMQ (reference sequence). DNA for the CDR3: TGTGCCAGCAGCCCCCGGGGGGGTCGTGGCCCCTACGAGCAGTACTTC. This sequence encodes CASSPRGGRGPYEQYF.

There are many counts of this clonotype. The V gene is TRBV25-1, the J gene TRBJ2-5, with unresolved D. With 3 bases removed from V and 7 bases from J, the gap between germline ends came to 15 bases. Germline values: CDR1 MGHDK, CDR2 SYGVNS. The CDR3 contains 14 residues. The DNA of the CDR3 is TGTGCCAGCAGTGACGCCGGACGATGGGGGACCCAGTACTTC. The encoded protein is CASSDAGRWGTQYF.

The genes are TRBV5-1 and TRBJ2-5; the D call may be TRBD1 or TRBD2 (6 bases each). Germline CDR1 reads SGHRS; CDR2 reads YFSETQ. CDR3 length: 14 amino acids. V was clipped by 4 bases and J by 4 bases, with 14 bases between them. CDR3 nucleotide sequence: TGCGCCAGCAGCCCCGGAGGGGGGCGAGAGACCCAGTACTTC. Translating gives CASSPGGGRETQYF.

This clonotype was seen repeatedly, ten times or more. The chain employs TRBV27 and TRBJ2-1; D remains ambiguous. Germline V gene sequence: CDR1 MNHEY, CDR2 SMNVEV (reference sequence). Trimming stripped 8 bases from V and 10 bases from J, with 9 bases between. CDR3 length: 10 residues. This chain's CDR3 is CASAVWEQFF. In DNA form, the CDR3 reads TGTGCCAGCGCGGTTTGGGAGCAGTTCTTC.

A few counts support this clonotype. V gene TRBV4-1 combines with J gene TRBJ2-1, with D maybe TRBD1 (7 bases). Trimming removed 4 bases from V and 1 base from J, with 11 bases in between. CDR3 size: 15 residues. The germline V gene encodes CDR1 MGHRA and CDR2 YSYEKL. The CDR3 sequence: CASSRQGGSYNEQFF. Written as DNA, the CDR3 is TGCGCCAGCAGCCGACAGGGAGGATCCTACAATGAGCAGTTCTTC.

This clonotype appeared a few times. For the CDR3, the DNA is TGTGCCAGCAGCGAAGTGGGACGCGAGCAGTACTTC. Its translation is CASSEVGREQYF. V usage is TRBV7-8 and J usage is TRBJ2-7, with D perhaps given as TRBD1 or TRBD2 (5 bases each). The CDR3 covers 12 residues. Germline lookup yields CDR1 SGHVS and CDR2 FQNEAQ. The V gene lost 5 bases and the J gene lost 6 bases, with 11 bases spanning the gap.

This rearrangement joins TRBV19 to TRBJ1-6; possible D gene TRBD1, 6 bases. Germline V CDR1 and CDR2: LNHDA, SQIVND (reference sequence). Between the trimmed V and J ends, which lost 7 bases and 7 bases, there was a span of 14 bases. The CDR3 loop spans 14 amino acids. The CDR3 DNA sequence: TGTGCCAGTATTCCGGCGGACAGAAATTCACCCCTCCACTTT. Translation: CASIPADRNSPLHF.

This clonotype was counted only a few times. The genes are TRBV12-3 or TRBV12-4 and TRBJ1-5; D gene uncertain. V was trimmed by 3 bases and J by 7 bases, leaving 13 bases between them. The CDR3 runs to 14 residues. The CDR3 DNA reads as TGTGCCAGCAGTTTGACTGGAGGACCCCAGCCCCAGCATTTT. It translates to CASSLTGGPQPQHF.

In this sample, this clonotype turned up a few times. V is TRBV12-3 or TRBV12-4 and J is TRBJ2-7; a weak D match, TRBD1 (5 bases). Trimming left V 5 bases short and J 0 bases short, with 8 bases between. CDR3 length: 13 amino acids. The CDR3 DNA reads as TGTGCCAGCAGTAGACAGTACTCCTACGAGCAGTACTTC. Translated, it gives CASSRQYSYEQYF.

This clonotype was seen only a few times. The rearrangement uses TRBV20-1 and TRBJ2-5, with 9 bases identical to TRBD2. Germline V gene data show CDR1 as DFQATT and CDR2 as SNEGSKA (reference sequence). Germline trimming cut 0 bases from V and 5 bases from J; bases unmatched to any gene: 16. The CDR3 consists of 18 residues. The CDR3 spells CSARDEEWTSALGETQYF. Written as DNA, the CDR3 is TGCAGTGCTAGAGATGAGGAATGGACTAGCGCTCTGGGGGAGACCCAGTACTTC.

This clonotype was observed a handful of times. The chain uses TRBV7-3 and TRBJ2-1; no firm D call. This CDR3 is 15 amino acids long. Trimming stripped 3 bases from V and 5 bases from J, with 14 bases between. Germline lookup yields CDR1 SGHTA and CDR2 FQGTGA. Written as DNA, the CDR3 is TGTGCCAGCAGCTTGTCAGGCGGAACAAACAATGAGCAGTTCTTC. Protein product: CASSLSGGTNNEQFF.

The V call is TRBV10-3, the J call TRBJ2-1; D uncertain. The CDR3 contains 15 residues. The V gene lost 6 bases and the J gene lost 2 bases, with 14 bases spanning the gap. CDR1 and CDR2 (germline): ENHRY, SYGVKD. The CDR3 bases are TGTGCCATCAGATTGACTCAAACCCCCTACAATGAGCAGTTCTTC. Its protein is CAIRLTQTPYNEQFF.

This clonotype was seen ten or more times. J is TRBJ1-6 and V is TRBV7-9; the match to TRBD1 covers 7 bases. V lost 9 bases and J lost 8; bases outside the gene matches: 4. The CDR3 extends over 12 amino acids. Germline assignment: CDR1 SEHNR and CDR2 FQNEAQ (reference sequence). CDR3 in DNA: TGTGCCAGTGGGACAGATTATTCACCCCTCCACTTT. It translates to CASGTDYSPLHF.

V and J are TRBV5-5 and TRBJ2-1; TRBD2 is a possible D gene (5 bases). Trimming took off 4 bases at V and 5 bases at J, with 13 bases between the two ends. The CDR3 is made up of 14 amino acids. From germline, CDR1 is SGHKS and CDR2 YYEKEE (reference sequence). CDR3 bases: TGTGCCAGCAGCCCCGGGATTAGGGACAATGAGCAGTTCTTC. Translating it yields CASSPGIRDNEQFF. The whole variable domain, remainder taken from reference TRBV5-5 and TRBJ2-1, is DAGVTQSPTHLIKTRGQQVTLRCSPISGHKSVSWYQQVLGQGPQFIFQYYEKEERGRGNFPDRFSARQFPNYSSELNVNALLLGDSALYLCASSPGIRDNEQFFGPGTRLTVL.

This clonotype turned up a few times. The chain couples TRBV7-2 to TRBJ2-3, with D possibly being TRBD1 or TRBD2 (5 bases each). This CDR3 region has 15 residues. Trimming took off 5 bases at V and 2 bases at J, with 14 bases between the two ends. From germline, CDR1 is SGHTA and CDR2 FQGNSA. The CDR3 nucleotides are TGTGCCAGCAGCGGATGGGGGTGGCCCACAGATACGCAGTATTTT. This codes for CASSGWGWPTDTQYF. The complete variable domain, with remaining parts taken from reference TRBV7-2 and TRBJ2-3, reads GAGVSQSPSNKVTEKGKDVELRCDPISGHTALYWYRQSLGQGLEFLIYFQGNSAPDKSGLPSDRFSAERTGGSVSTLTIQRTQQEDSAVYLCASSGWGWPTDTQYFGPGTRLTVL.

The genes are TRBV11-3 and TRBJ1-2; 8 bases line up with TRBD1. The CDR3 consists of 13 residues. The germline V gene encodes CDR1 SGHNT and CDR2 YENEEA. With V trimmed by 6 bases and J by 7 bases, 7 bases remained unmatched. The CDR3 sequence is CASSRTGGTGYTF. Here the CDR3 DNA reads TGTGCCAGCAGTCGAACAGGGGGGACTGGCTACACCTTC.

The sample holds a few counts of this clonotype. This sequence joins TRBV4-3 and TRBJ2-5; possible D gene TRBD2, 5 bases. V dropped 0 bases and J dropped 5 bases, with 13 bases sitting between them. This CDR3 is 15 amino acids long. CDR1 and CDR2 (germline): LGHNA, YSLEER. The CDR3 loop is CASSQDPGIRETQYF. CDR3 in DNA: TGCGCCAGCAGCCAAGATCCGGGGATAAGGGAGACCCAGTACTTC.

The sample holds many counts of this clonotype. J is TRBJ2-1 and V is TRBV5-5, with D maybe TRBD1 (7 bases). The CDR3 is made up of 17 amino acids. CDR1 and CDR2 (germline): SGHKS, YYEKEE (reference sequence). V gave up 0 bases and J gave up 0 bases, with 13 bases separating them. The CDR3 loop is CASSLVQGRLSYNEQFF. The CDR3 DNA reads as TGTGCCAGCAGCTTGGTACAGGGGAGGCTCTCCTACAATGAGCAGTTCTTC.

This clonotype turned up a few times. V usage is TRBV6-2 or TRBV6-3 and J usage is TRBJ1-1, with D tentatively TRBD1 (5 bases). This CDR3 contains 15 residues. Germline V gene lookup returns CDR1 MNHEY and CDR2 SVGEGT. V lost 6 bases and J lost 2, with 16 bases in between. The chain's CDR3 is CASRLRGTKNTEAFF. CDR3 sequence (DNA): TGTGCCAGCAGACTACGAGGGACGAAAAACACTGAAGCTTTCTTT.

This clonotype was recorded at least ten times. This chain connects TRBV28 to TRBJ2-1, with 10 bases lining up with TRBD2. The junction had 5 bases not matched to a gene; V was cut back by 3 bases and J by 3 bases. Germline V gives CDR1 MDHEN, CDR2 SYDVKM. The CDR3 consists of 16 residues. In DNA form, the CDR3 reads TGTGCCAGCAGTTTCCCACTAGCGGGATTCTACAATGAGCAGTTCTTC. Translated, it gives CASSFPLAGFYNEQFF.

This clonotype was recorded many times. V gene TRBV7-2 combines with J gene TRBJ2-3; unclear D gene. Trimming pared 3 bases from V and 11 bases from J, leaving 15 bases between. Germline CDR1 and CDR2: SGHTA and FQGNSA. There are 13 residues in the CDR3. The CDR3 sequence: CASSLHFSSGQYF. The CDR3, as DNA: TGTGCCAGCAGCTTGCACTTCTCGTCTGGGCAGTATTTT.

Notes on this clonotype: A much bigger clone sits one base away, suggesting this may be a read error. The rearrangement uses TRBV12-3 or TRBV12-4 and TRBJ2-3; 12 bases are shared with TRBD2. V shed 6 bases and J 1 base; nucleotides not matched to a gene: 2. This CDR3 region has 15 residues. The CDR3: CASRWTSGGTDTQYF. The CDR3 coding sequence is TGTGCCAGCAGGTGGACTAGCGGGGGCACAGATACGCAGTATTTT.